The clone carrying this T cell receptor beta chain occurred a few times. TCRdb re-called the RT-PCR reads with MiXCR, one entry per CDR3 protein. The repertoire has almost 700,000 distinct CDR3 sequences, about 14% of them found once; the top ten carry roughly 4%. CDR1 is MNHNS and CDR2 is SASEGT in the germline V gene. V was pared by 6 bases and J by 4 bases, with 6 bases of the junction left unmatched. The CDR3 is 14 residues long. This sequence originates from a female donor in good health, serving as a healthy control. The sample consisted of memory CD4+ T cells from blood. J is TRBJ2-1 and V is TRBV6-1; 7 bases line up with TRBD1. This CDR3 reads CASSRQGMYNEQFF. CDR3 coding DNA: TGTGCCAGCAGCCGACAGGGTATGTACAATGAGCAGTTCTTC.